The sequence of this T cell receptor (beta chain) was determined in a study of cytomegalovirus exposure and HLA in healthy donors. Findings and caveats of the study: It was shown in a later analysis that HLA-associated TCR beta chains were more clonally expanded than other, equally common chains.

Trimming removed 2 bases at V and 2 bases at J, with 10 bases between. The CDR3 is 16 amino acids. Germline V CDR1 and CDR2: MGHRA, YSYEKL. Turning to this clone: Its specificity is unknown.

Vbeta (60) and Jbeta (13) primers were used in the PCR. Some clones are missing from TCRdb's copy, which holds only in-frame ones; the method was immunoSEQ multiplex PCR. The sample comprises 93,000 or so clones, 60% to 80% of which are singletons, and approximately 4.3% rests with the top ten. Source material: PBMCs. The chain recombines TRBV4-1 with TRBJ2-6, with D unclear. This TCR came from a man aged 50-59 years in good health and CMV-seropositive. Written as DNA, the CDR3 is TGCGCCAGCAGCCAATCGGAGCTCGCTGGGGCCAACGTCCTGACTTTC. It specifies CASSQSELAGANVLTF.